One and the same sample provided the 25 T cell receptor beta chains below, sequenced in a study of CD8 T cells in Susac syndrome (dated by TCRdb to between 2019 and 2020). The receptor library was made with the immunoSEQ multiplex PCR assay. RNA was extracted with the RNeasy kit and roughly 0.45 to 1 ug was reverse transcribed using random hexamers. In-frame beta chains were kept once TCRdb had trimmed the public reads at Q25 with fastp and called clones with MiXCR. Each CDR3 protein gets just one entry, which takes the most common genes and DNA from the rows behind it. In this sample the table shows fewer than 200,000 distinct CDR3 sequences, approximately 95% of which occur a single time. The top ten constitute 0.15% to 0.2% of the sample. What was sequenced was CD8+ T cells from PBMCs. These receptors were collected from a human donor with multiple sclerosis.

The genes are TRBV11-2 and TRBJ2-7, with 12 bases that match TRBD1. J was trimmed by 4 bases and V by 5 bases; bases with no gene match: 6. CDR1 and CDR2 from the germline V gene are SGHAT and FQNNGV. The CDR3 has 15 amino acids. The CDR3 sequence: CASSAGTGGTYEQYF. In nucleotides, the CDR3 is TGTGCCAGCAGCGCCGGGACAGGGGGCACGTACGAGCAGTACTTC.

The gene calls are TRBV20-1 and TRBJ2-1, with no clear D. Per the germline V gene, CDR1 is DFQATT and CDR2 is SNEGSKA (reference sequence). V was pared by 6 bases and J by 7 bases, with 16 bases between. The length of the CDR3 is 13 residues. This CDR3 reads CSAATTPGNEQFF. CDR3 DNA sequence: TGCAGTGCAGCTACTACCCCTGGGAATGAGCAGTTCTTC.

J is TRBJ2-1 and V is TRBV13; 8 nucleotides agree with TRBD1. With V trimmed by 3 bases and J by 0 bases, 4 bases remained unmatched. The germline gives CDR1 PRHDT, CDR2 FYEKMQ (reference sequence). The CDR3 is 16 residues long. CDR3 DNA sequence: TGTGCCAGCAGCTTCCATGGACAGGGCTCCTACAATGAGCAGTTCTTC. This gives the protein CASSFHGQGSYNEQFF.

This clonotype was seen more than once but under ten times. This chain joins TRBV27 and TRBJ1-2, with a tentative D call TRBD1 (6 bases). The V and J ends lost 0 bases and 2 bases respectively, with 7 bases between them. The CDR3 spans 14 residues. Germline CDR1 is MNHEY and CDR2 is SMNVEV (reference sequence). The CDR3 reads CASSLSGGNYGYTF. The CDR3 nucleotides are TGTGCCAGCAGTTTATCTGGGGGCAACTATGGCTACACCTTC.

The CDR3 bases are TGTGCCAGCAGTCAGGGGTCAGGCAATCAGCCCCAGCATTTT. Protein product: CASSQGSGNQPQHF. The gene calls are TRBV27 and TRBJ1-5; TRBD1 might be the D (6 bases). CDR1 is MNHEY, CDR2 SMNVEV, per germline (reference sequence). Between the trimmed V and J ends, which lost 5 bases and 2 bases, there was a span of 10 bases. This CDR3 is 14 amino acids long.

The chain combines TRBV9 with TRBJ2-6; no firm D call. Germline V lookup: CDR1 SGDLS, CDR2 YYNGEE. Between the trimmed V and J ends, which lost 0 bases and 2 bases, there was a span of 3 bases. CDR3 length equals 14 residues. The CDR3 DNA is TGTGCCAGCAGCGTAGGGGCTGGGGCCAACGTCCTGACTTTC. Protein product: CASSVGAGANVLTF.

This chain uses TRBV20-1 with TRBJ2-5, with 9 bases identical to TRBD2. CDR3 size: 15 residues. Trimming at V came to 0 bases and at J to 2 bases, leaving 4 bases not matched to a gene. Germline V lookup: CDR1 DFQATT, CDR2 SNEGSKA (reference sequence). CDR3 DNA sequence: TGCAGTGCTAGAGACCTAGCGGGACATCAAGAGACCCAGTACTTC. Translation gives CSARDLAGHQETQYF.

V usage is TRBV20-1 and J usage is TRBJ1-1; 8 bases fit TRBD1. The CDR3 is 15 residues long. V lost 4 bases and J lost 2; bases outside the gene matches: 9. From germline, CDR1 is DFQATT and CDR2 SNEGSKA (reference sequence). For the CDR3, the DNA is TGCAGTGCTACCTTCTTAGACAGGGGCAACACTGAAGCTTTCTTT. Protein product: CSATFLDRGNTEAFF.

The chain recombines TRBV27 with TRBJ2-1, with 7 bases lining up with TRBD2. V lost 6 bases, J lost 0 bases, and 8 bases stayed unmatched. The CDR3 spans 16 residues. Germline CDR1 is MNHEY and CDR2 is SMNVEV (reference sequence). Written as DNA, the CDR3 is TGTGCCAGCAGGGGAGCGGGGCCAAGCTCCTACAATGAGCAGTTCTTC. Translation gives CASRGAGPSSYNEQFF.

This clonotype came up once. The chain recombines TRBV29-1 with TRBJ2-7; 7 bases fit TRBD1. The CDR3 runs 13 residues. Germline-derived CDR1 and CDR2 are SQVTM and ANQGSEA. Trimming took 4 bases from V and 2 from J; bases not matched to a gene: 5. CDR3 nucleotide sequence: TGCAGCGTTGTTTGGGACAGTCCCTACGAGCAGTACTTC. Translation gives CSVVWDSPYEQYF.

The CDR3 is CASSYAGGDTEAFF. CDR3 nucleotide sequence: TGTGCCAGCAGTTATGCGGGGGGCGACACTGAAGCTTTCTTT. The chain carries TRBV12-3 or TRBV12-4 and TRBJ1-1; D is possibly TRBD1 (6 bases). V dropped 4 bases and J dropped 3 bases, with 12 bases sitting between them. CDR3 length equals 14 residues.

This clonotype was recorded only once. This rearrangement joins TRBV20-1 to TRBJ2-7; no clear D. The CDR3 spans 13 residues. Germline CDR1 is DFQATT and CDR2 is SNEGSKA (reference sequence). Trimming pared 3 bases from V and 3 bases from J, leaving 12 bases between. In DNA form, the CDR3 reads TGCAGTGCTAGCTACGGCCGCCGCTACGAGCAGTACTTC. Encoded protein: CSASYGRRYEQYF.

The genes are TRBV20-1 and TRBJ2-7, with 8 bases that match TRBD1. Germline V gene sequence: CDR1 DFQATT, CDR2 SNEGSKA (reference sequence). After removal of 7 bases from V and 4 bases from J, the junction contained 6 bases not matched to a gene. The CDR3 consists of 12 residues. The CDR3 DNA reads TGCAGTGGGGGGACAGGAACTTACGAGCAGTACTTC. It codes for CSGGTGTYEQYF.

The genes are TRBV5-1 and TRBJ2-5; D remains unclear. Germline CDR1 reads SGHRS; CDR2 reads YFSETQ. This CDR3 has 17 amino acids. The V and J ends lost 0 bases and 5 bases respectively, with 20 bases between them. The DNA for the CDR3 is TGCGCCAGCAGCTTGGTGGGTGCGCTCCGGACGGAGGAGACCCAGTACTTC. Translation: CASSLVGALRTEETQYF.

CDR3 bases: TGCAGTGCTAGGGGGACGATTGTAGGTGGCGAGCAGTACTTC. It translates to CSARGTIVGGEQYF. V gene TRBV20-1 combines with J gene TRBJ2-7; D possibly uses TRBD1 or TRBD2 (5 bases each). The CDR3 has 14 residues. Germline V lookup: CDR1 DFQATT, CDR2 SNEGSKA (reference sequence). Trimming stripped 3 bases from V and 6 bases from J, with 18 bases between.

The CDR3 loop reads CASSLFPPGQGAGEQYF. CDR3 nucleotide sequence: TGTGCCAGCAGTTTATTTCCACCGGGACAGGGGGCGGGGGAGCAGTACTTC. This rearrangement joins TRBV27 to TRBJ2-7; TRBD1 matches 12 bases. The CDR3 length is 17 residues. Germline CDR1 is MNHEY and CDR2 is SMNVEV (reference sequence). J gave up 7 bases and V 1 base, and 11 bases lay outside the gene matches.

The chain joins TRBV28 to TRBJ2-3; D is unclear. Germline V gene data show CDR1 as MDHEN and CDR2 as SYDVKM. V was clipped by 4 bases and J by 4 bases, with 9 bases between them. The CDR3 consists of 13 residues. The CDR3 loop is CASSWRVADTQYF. The CDR3 DNA reads as TGTGCCAGCAGTTGGAGAGTGGCAGATACGCAGTATTTT. The full variable domain, rest sourced from reference TRBV28 and TRBJ2-3, is DVKVTQSSRYLVKRTGEKVFLECVQDMDHENMFWYRQDPGLGLRLIYFSYDVKMKEKGDIPEGYSVSREKKERFSLILESASTNQTSMYLCASSWRVADTQYFGPGTRLTVL.

On this clonotype: An end of the junction does not agree with germline; a read error may underlie this. The chain recombines TRBV30 with TRBJ2-1, with 7 positions matching TRBD2. Germline CDR1 reads GTSNPN; CDR2 reads SVGIG (reference sequence). The CDR3 sequence is 14 residues long. CDR3 DNA sequence: TGTGCCGGGAGGGAGGTCGGGAACTACAATGAGCAGTTCTTC. Its protein product is CAGREVGNYNEQFF.

The chain recombines TRBV12-5 with TRBJ2-6, with D perhaps matching TRBD1 (5 bases). This CDR3 spans 15 amino acids. The V gene's germline CDR1 is LGHNT and CDR2 FRNRAP. V lost 4 bases and J lost 1, with 8 bases in between. The CDR3: CASGSRQSGANVLTF. CDR3 bases: TGTGCTAGTGGTTCCCGACAGTCTGGGGCCAACGTCCTGACTTTC.

The chain employs TRBV11-2 and TRBJ2-7; 7 bases are shared with TRBD2. The CDR3 has 16 residues. Germline V gene sequence: CDR1 SGHAT, CDR2 FQNNGV. J gave up 3 bases and V 2 bases, and 10 bases lay outside the gene matches. CDR3 sequence (DNA): TGTGCCAGCAGCTTATCGGACCTGCTAGCGGACTACGAGCAGTACTTC. Its translation is CASSLSDLLADYEQYF.

This clonotype was counted between two and nine times. The chain recombines TRBV9 with TRBJ2-7, with 9 bases identical to TRBD2. Looked up from germline, CDR1 is SGDLS and CDR2 is YYNGEE. This CDR3 region has 15 residues. After removal of 2 bases from V and 3 bases from J, the junction contained 6 bases not matched to a gene. The CDR3 DNA is TGTGCCAGCAGCGTCGCCGGGACTAGCAGCTACGAGCAGTACTTC. This encodes CASSVAGTSSYEQYF.

The chain has TRBV6-1 and TRBJ2-3; the D gene is possibly TRBD2 (7 bases). Deletions cut 5 bases from V and 5 bases from J, with 26 bases between. Germline values: CDR1 MNHNS, CDR2 SASEGT. This CDR3 is 18 amino acids long. The CDR3 bases are TGTGCCAGCAGTCCAACTTCGGGGGGCGCATGGTACGGAGATACGCAGTATTTT. Translation: CASSPTSGGAWYGDTQYF.

This sequence joins TRBV11-1 and TRBJ2-7, with 7 bases lining up with TRBD1. V lost 4 bases and J lost 4; bases outside the gene matches: 10. Germline V gene data show CDR1 as SGHAT and CDR2 as FQDESV (reference sequence). The CDR3 sequence is 15 residues long. CDR3 DNA: TGTGCCAGCAGCTCCAAGAGGGACAGCTTATACGAGCAGTACTTC. It encodes CASSSKRDSLYEQYF. Supplemented by reference TRBV11-1 and TRBJ2-7, the full variable domain reads EAEVAQSPRYKITEKSQAVAFWCDPISGHATLYWYRQILGQGPELLVQFQDESVVDDSQLPKDRFSAERLKGVDSTLKIQPAELGDSAMYLCASSSKRDSLYEQYFGPGTRLTVT.

The CDR3 DNA is TGCAGCGTAGTTCTGGCGAACACCGGGGAGCTGTTTTTT. This codes for CSVVLANTGELFF. The chain has TRBV29-1 and TRBJ2-2; D gene ambiguous. CDR3 length: 13 residues. The germline V and J ends were trimmed by 6 bases and 0 bases, with 8 bases remaining between them. Per germline, CDR1 SQVTM and CDR2 ANQGSEA.

V and J are TRBV27 and TRBJ2-5, with a weak D call TRBD2 (6 bases). V was trimmed by 5 bases and J by 9 bases, leaving 19 bases between them. Germline lookup yields CDR1 MNHEY and CDR2 SMNVEV (reference sequence). The CDR3 length is 14 residues. The CDR3, as DNA: TGTGCCAGCAGTCCCCCGGGGGTCCTAACGGCCCAGTACTTC. This translates into CASSPPGVLTAQYF.